Below, 9 T cell receptor beta chains from the same sample are listed, as sequenced in a study of OX40 agonist ivuxolimab in advanced cancers. Using immunoSEQ multiplex PCR, the repertoire was profiled, and TCRdb retains in-frame clones only, with some absent. Among tens of thousands of clones, around four fifths were seen once, and the ten largest hold under 45%. Sequenced here: CD4+ or CD8+ T cells sorted from blood, sampled in a trial of the OX40 agonist ivuxolimab. These receptors were collected from an adult with an advanced solid tumor such as melanoma, head and neck, liver or kidney cancer.

V is TRBV4-1 and J is TRBJ2-5; D possibly corresponds to TRBD2 (6 bases). Trimming pared 1 base from V and 2 bases from J, leaving 8 bases between. Germline V gives CDR1 MGHRA, CDR2 YSYEKL. This CDR3 comprises 14 residues. In DNA, the CDR3 is TGCGCCAGCAGCCAAGCCGGGGGACAAGAGACCCAGTACTTC. Protein product: CASSQAGGQETQYF.

The chain uses TRBV2 and TRBJ2-3; D gene unclear. V lost 5 bases, J lost 15 bases, and 9 bases lay in between. CDR1 is SNHLY, CDR2 FYNNEI, per germline. CDR3 length: 9 amino acids. In nucleotides, the CDR3 is TGTGCCAGCAGTACACCGACATATTTT. Translation: CASSTPTYF.

The gene calls are TRBV7-9 and TRBJ1-6, with D possibly TRBD1 on 6 matching bases. The CDR3 is 15 residues long. Trimming took off 6 bases at V and 8 bases at J, with 17 bases between the two ends. Germline V gene sequence: CDR1 SEHNR, CDR2 FQNEAQ (reference sequence). The CDR3 DNA follows: TGTGCCAGCAGTACAGGGACAAGCAAGGATTCACCCCTCCACTTT. Translation: CASSTGTSKDSPLHF.

The CDR3, as DNA: TGCGCCAGCAGCCCCTCGGGGGCTCCCCTGGATGAGCAGTTCTTC. Translated, it gives CASSPSGAPLDEQFF. The rearrangement uses TRBV4-1 and TRBJ2-1; D may be TRBD1 or TRBD2 (6 bases each). V lost 4 bases and J 8 bases, leaving 18 bases between the germline ends. Looked up from germline, CDR1 is MGHRA and CDR2 is YSYEKL. The CDR3 loop spans 15 amino acids.

The chain links TRBV5-1 to TRBJ1-5, with 9 bases aligning to TRBD1. Trimming at V came to 4 bases and at J to 7 bases, leaving 9 bases not matched to a gene. The CDR3 is made up of 15 amino acids. In germline, CDR1 is SGHRS, CDR2 YFSETQ. This CDR3 reads CASSEAGQGGQPQHF. The CDR3 DNA reads as TGCGCCAGCAGCGAAGCGGGACAGGGCGGACAGCCCCAGCATTTT.

The chain carries TRBV7-3 and TRBJ2-1, with unresolved D. This CDR3 is built from 11 residues. Germline V gene lookup returns CDR1 SGHTA and CDR2 FQGTGA. Between the trimmed V and J ends, which lost 2 bases and 9 bases, there was a span of 5 bases. CDR3 in amino acids: CASSLSGEQFF. The CDR3 region has the DNA TGTGCCAGCAGCTTATCTGGTGAGCAGTTCTTC.

The chain recombines TRBV5-4 with TRBJ2-5; either TRBD1 or TRBD2 may fit D (5 bases each). Between the trimmed V and J ends, which lost 2 bases and 5 bases, there was a span of 13 bases. CDR1 and CDR2 from the germline V gene are SGHNT and YYREEE (reference sequence). The CDR3 sequence is 14 residues long. CDR3 protein: CASSLEGRWETQYF. In DNA, the CDR3 is TGTGCCAGCAGCTTAGAGGGGAGATGGGAGACCCAGTACTTC.

The chain employs TRBV7-3 and TRBJ2-5; no firm D call. Trimming took off 0 bases at V and 5 bases at J, with 10 bases between the two ends. The CDR3 has 14 residues. Germline V gives CDR1 SGHTA, CDR2 FQGTGA. The CDR3: CASSLTGLQETQYF. CDR3 DNA: TGTGCCAGCAGCTTAACTGGGTTGCAGGAGACCCAGTACTTC.

The chain recombines TRBV7-6 with TRBJ2-3; TRBD2 agrees at 14 bases. With V trimmed by 7 bases and J by 7 bases, 10 bases remained unmatched. Germline CDR1 and CDR2: SGHVS and FNYEAQ. The CDR3 loop spans 16 amino acids. The CDR3: CASTSRGLAGDYTQYF. Written as DNA, the CDR3 is TGTGCCAGCACCTCTCGGGGACTAGCGGGGGACTATACGCAGTATTTT.